This TCR beta chain is drawn from a study of blood T cell repertoires in COVID-19. About the study: The United States, Italy and Spain supplied acute and convalescent COVID-19 samples. From T cells, B-cell-depleted T cells, or PBMCs came the material, which was cDNA or gDNA.

This CDR3 region has 14 residues. The V gene's germline CDR1 is KGHSH and CDR2 LQKENI. Trimming took 1 base from V and 4 from J; bases not matched to a gene: 1. As processed by the authors: The assay estimated nucleated cells by amplifying reference gene primers. Clones were read by immunoSEQ multiplex PCR, and TCRdb kept only the in-frame ones, dropping some. For V, J and clone size, that table is used; D and trimming come from the DNA. The sample shows some 290,000 clones, around 78% of them seen only once. The sequenced sample consisted of peripheral blood. V is TRBV18 and J is TRBJ2-7; 10 positions agree with TRBD1. This sequence was found in a man aged 55 to 70 who had recovered from COVID-19. The CDR3 region has the DNA TGTGCCAGCTCACCACGACAGGGGGCGTACGAGCAGTACTTC. Translating it yields CASSPRQGAYEQYF.